This T cell receptor (beta chain) was documented in a study of control samples from healthy donors and cancer patients (TCRdb year 2020). Library construction relied on the immunoSEQ multiplex PCR assay. Here the immuneACCESS table is served through TCRdb, limited to in-frame sequences with V and J called. Missing clones are a known gap in these copies; in checked studies unresolved V genes cover under half, and the rest lacks a known reason. The sample records roughly 100,000 clones, just over 90% of which are singletons. The biggest ten clones account for over 2% of the sample. V sheds 2 bases and J sheds 8 bases, leaving 12 bases between their ends. CDR1 and CDR2, per the germline V gene, are MNHEY and SVGAGI. Both ends counted, the CDR3 spans 13 residues. Of all the DNA, just the CDR3 is kept, 39 bases in frame from base 1. Of note for this clone: Its antigen is unknown. This CDR3 fails to terminate in the conserved phenylalanine or tryptophan, so it likely reflects a read error.

Sequences were obtained from blood. The sequence derives from a woman aged 18 to 35 in good health. Recombination connected TRBV6-5 to TRBJ1-2; the D gene identity is not certain. The nucleotide sequence reads as follows: TGTGCCAGCAGTTACGATGCCGACGGGGGCTACACCCTC. Its coded protein is CASSYDADGGYTL.